Listed below are T cell receptor beta chains from one sample, sequenced in a study of long-term antiretroviral therapy in people with HIV. Clones were read by immunoSEQ multiplex PCR, and TCRdb kept only the in-frame ones, dropping some. Of 25,000 to 35,000 clones listed, approximately 84% are singletons. Sample: unsorted PBMCs, taken 3.1 years after starting antiretroviral therapy. The receptors derive from a woman aged 45-59 years with HIV. Each CDR3 is given with its conserved first and last residue. The order of the fields is CDR3 length, V gene, CDR3 protein.

>15|TRBV15
CATSRDSGSGNTIYF
>16|TRBV2
CASSAQGTGWDYGYTF
>10|TRBV5-6
CASSYDGYTF
>14|TRBV6-5
CASSYSKGKDTQYF
>15|TRBV7-9
CASSHGTSSRDTQYF
>17|TRBV9
CASSAHPGLEGTDTQYF
>15|TRBV5-8
CASSFRAGDPYEQYF
>14|TRBV4-2
CASSQDPSTDTQYF
>16|TRBV5-1
CASSFGAATDHGELFF
>16|TRBV15
CATSRYRGTGGNTIYF
>13|TRBV18
CASTPGALSRAFF
>12|TRBV28
CASSPPGLGYTF
>14|TRBV19
CASSIGGQVNEQFF
>11|TRBV30
CAWTLGTEAFF
>17|TRBV5-1
CASSFSGLAGGKETQYF
>14|TRBV29-1
CSVDLGRGVTEAFF
>12|TRBV7-9
CASSPSQVTQYF
>14|TRBV9
CASSVWQRRGGYTF
>15|TRBV5-1
CASSLQGFSSYEQYF
>16|TRBV11-2
CASSFIPGQAYTEAFF
>14|TRBV9
CASSVVWGNTEAFF
>15|TRBV6-4
CASSDSGQGRTEAFF
>16|TRBV10-2
CASSEIVDSSNTEAFF
>13|TRBV5-1
CASSYRPINEQFF